This passage covers 9 T cell receptor beta chains from one sample sequenced in a study of blood T cell repertoires in COVID-19. Clones were sequenced by immunoSEQ multiplex PCR, and TCRdb holds only the in-frame ones, with some missing. The sample consists of tens of thousands of clones, more than 85% of them appearing once. Sequencing input: peripheral blood. Source of these receptors: a man aged 60 to 69 with acute or convalescent COVID-19.

The gene calls are TRBV11-2 and TRBJ2-1, with 8 bases aligning to TRBD1. The CDR3 is made up of 17 amino acids. The germline V gene encodes CDR1 SGHAT and CDR2 FQNNGV. The trim removed 3 bases at V and 5 bases at J, leaving 12 bases unmatched. The chain's CDR3 is CASSFWTRQGRNNEQFF. The CDR3 coding sequence is TGTGCCAGCAGCTTCTGGACGAGACAGGGGAGGAACAATGAGCAGTTCTTC.

The rearrangement uses TRBV5-1 and TRBJ2-3; TRBD2 might be the D (6 bases). The CDR3 runs 15 residues. Germline lookup yields CDR1 SGHRS and CDR2 YFSETQ. V lost 3 bases and J 6 bases, leaving 17 bases between the germline ends. CDR3 DNA sequence: TGCGCCAGCAGCTCGGACGGCGGGGATGCCGATACGCAGTATTTT. Translation gives CASSSDGGDADTQYF.

V is TRBV25-1 and J is TRBJ2-5; TRBD2 is a possible D gene (5 bases). The CDR3 consists of 14 residues. Trimming cost V 8 bases and J 5 bases, with 18 bases left between them. CDR1 is MGHDK, CDR2 SYGVNS, per germline. The CDR3 sequence is CASGWWELGETQYF. The DNA of the CDR3 is TGTGCCAGCGGATGGTGGGAGTTGGGGGAGACCCAGTACTTC.

The V call is TRBV7-8, the J call TRBJ2-7, with TRBD1 matching 7 bases. V was clipped by 5 bases and J by 1 base; unmatched bases: 2. Germline CDR1 is SGHVS and CDR2 is FQNEAQ. CDR3 length equals 13 residues. The CDR3 DNA follows: TGTGCCAGCAGCCGACAGGGTTCCTACGAGCAGTACTTC. This encodes CASSRQGSYEQYF.

The chain uses TRBV19 and TRBJ2-2; 7 nucleotides match TRBD1. Germline CDR1 LNHDA, CDR2 SQIVND (reference sequence). The CDR3 has 14 amino acids. V lost 4 bases, J lost 1 base, and 0 bases stayed unmatched. The CDR3 nucleotides are TGTGCCAGTAGTAGACAGGGGAACACCGGGGAGCTGTTTTTT. Its protein is CASSRQGNTGELFF.

This sequence joins TRBV28 and TRBJ1-5, with unresolved D. Trimming took 5 bases from V and 7 from J, leaving 18 bases between them. CDR3 size: 15 residues. Germline loops: CDR1 MDHEN, CDR2 SYDVKM. As DNA, the CDR3 is TGTGCCAGCAGTCTCCCCTGGGGAGGAGTCCAGCCCCAGCATTTT. This gives the protein CASSLPWGGVQPQHF.

The chain links TRBV30 to TRBJ2-1; 9 bases are shared with TRBD1. Trimming took 7 bases from V and 1 from J; bases not matched to a gene: 29. The CDR3 runs to 22 residues. Germline V lookup: CDR1 GTSNPN, CDR2 SVGIG (reference sequence). CDR3 sequence (DNA): TGTGCCTCCGTCAGCGGAAATAAAAACAGGGGGCAGATAGCTCGGTCCTACAATGAGCAGTTCTTC. Residues: CASVSGNKNRGQIARSYNEQFF.

J is TRBJ2-7 and V is TRBV13, with 8 bases that match TRBD1. The CDR3 runs 16 residues. V was clipped by 4 bases and J by 4 bases; unmatched bases: 12. The germline V gene has CDR1 PRHDT and CDR2 FYEKMQ (reference sequence). In nucleotides, the CDR3 is TGTGCCAGCAGCTCTTGGGGCTCAGGGGGCAGTTACGAGCAGTACTTC. It codes for CASSSWGSGGSYEQYF.

The V and J genes are TRBV3-1 (or the pseudogene TRBV3-2) and TRBJ1-4; D might be TRBD1 (6 bases). Trimming left V 3 bases short and J 7 bases short, with 12 bases between. Germline V gene sequence: CDR1 LGHDT, CDR2 YNNKEL (reference sequence). This CDR3 is 14 amino acids long. CDR3 loop: CASSHLYRAEKLFF. DNA for the CDR3: TGTGCCAGCAGCCACTTGTACAGGGCTGAAAAACTGTTTTTT.